These T cell receptor beta chains were read from a single sample in a study of cytomegalovirus exposure and HLA in healthy donors. Sequencing was performed with immunoSEQ multiplex PCR; in TCRdb, only in-frame clones are kept and a portion is missing. The table has some 180,000 clones, approximately 79% seen once. Material: PBMCs. The receptor source for this set is a woman aged 30 to 39 in good health and CMV-seropositive. Both conserved end residues are part of each CDR3. A D gene is named only where the DNA matches it firmly. Clone size is stated in some rows and not others, as once, few, many or a class when expanded.

d_call	clone_size	v_call	j_call	cdr3_nt	cdr3_aa
NA	NA	TRBV11-2	TRBJ1-1	TGTGCCAGCAGCTTAACCCCCCGTCGGGTGGCTTTCTTT	CASSLTPRRVAFF
NA	NA	TRBV28	TRBJ2-3	TGTGCCAGCAGTGGAGGGCCCCGTAATACAGCAGATACGCAGTATTTT	CASSGGPRNTADTQYF
NA	NA	TRBV6-5	TRBJ2-7	TGTGCCAGCAGTTACGGAGTGGGCTACGAGCAGTACTTC	CASSYGVGYEQYF
NA	NA	TRBV10-3	TRBJ2-1	TGTGCCATCAGTGAGTCACGCGGGGGACATTACAATGAGCAGTTCTTC	CAISESRGGHYNEQFF
TRBD1	few	TRBV7-2	TRBJ1-4	TGTGCCAGCAGCTTAGGACAGGGGTTGAGTGAAAAACTGTTTTTT	CASSLGQGLSEKLFF
TRBD1	NA	TRBV7-9	TRBJ2-2	TGTGCCAGCAGCTCCCCCCGACAGGGGGTTAACACCGGGGAGCTGTTTTTT	CASSSPRQGVNTGELFF
NA	NA	TRBV5-4	TRBJ2-7	TGTGCCAGCAGCCCGGGAACTAGCTCCTACGAGCAGTACTTC	CASSPGTSSYEQYF
TRBD2	NA	TRBV9	TRBJ2-1	TGTGCCAGCAGCGCCCCGGGGGGGCTAACATCCTACAATGAGCAGTTCTTC	CASSAPGGLTSYNEQFF
TRBD1	NA	TRBV4-2	TRBJ2-5	TGTGCCAGCAGCCAAGGCCGCGGACAGGGCGGCGAGACCCAGTACTTC	CASSQGRGQGGETQYF
NA	NA	TRBV11-2	TRBJ1-2	TGTGCCAGCAGCTTAGGGGGAGCTAACTATGGCTACACCTTC	CASSLGGANYGYTF
TRBD2	NA	TRBV4-1	TRBJ2-7	TGCGCCAGCAGCCAAGGAAGTAGCGGGGTTGGGTACGAGCAGTACTTC	CASSQGSSGVGYEQYF
TRBD1	NA	TRBV27	TRBJ2-7	TGTGCCAGCAGCCCAGATCCAGGGGGCGGCTACGAGCAGTACTTC	CASSPDPGGGYEQYF
NA	NA	TRBV29-1	TRBJ1-2	TGCAGCGCTGACGTAGATAACTATGGCTACACCTTC	CSADVDNYGYTF
NA	NA	TRBV5-1	TRBJ1-1	TGCGCCAGCAGCCAAGCGGGGGGCTACACTGAAGCTTTCTTT	CASSQAGGYTEAFF
TRBD2	NA	TRBV29-1	TRBJ2-3	TGCAGCGTTGACGGGGGGACGACAACAGATACGCAGTATTTT	CSVDGGTTTDTQYF
TRBD1	NA	TRBV5-4	TRBJ2-3	TGTGCAGCCCGTGACAGGGTAAACACAGATACGCAGTATTTT	CAARDRVNTDTQYF
TRBD1	NA	TRBV27	TRBJ1-1	TGTGCCAGCAGTTCCCCCGAGACAGGGGGCGCATTGTCTGAAGCTTTCTTT	CASSSPETGGALSEAFF
NA	NA	TRBV5-1	TRBJ2-7	TGCGCCAGCAGCTCAGACGGGTCCTCCTACGAGCAGTACTTC	CASSSDGSSYEQYF
TRBD2	NA	TRBV19	TRBJ2-3	TGTGCCAGTAGTATCCAGCTAGCGGGAGGGCCAGATACGCAGTATTTT	CASSIQLAGGPDTQYF
NA	NA	TRBV5-1	TRBJ1-6	TGCGCCAGCAGCTTGGCCGGTTATTCACCCCTCCACTTT	CASSLAGYSPLHF
NA	NA	TRBV11-2	TRBJ1-1	TGTGCCAGCAGCTTAGGACACGGGAACACTGAAGCTTTCTTT	CASSLGHGNTEAFF